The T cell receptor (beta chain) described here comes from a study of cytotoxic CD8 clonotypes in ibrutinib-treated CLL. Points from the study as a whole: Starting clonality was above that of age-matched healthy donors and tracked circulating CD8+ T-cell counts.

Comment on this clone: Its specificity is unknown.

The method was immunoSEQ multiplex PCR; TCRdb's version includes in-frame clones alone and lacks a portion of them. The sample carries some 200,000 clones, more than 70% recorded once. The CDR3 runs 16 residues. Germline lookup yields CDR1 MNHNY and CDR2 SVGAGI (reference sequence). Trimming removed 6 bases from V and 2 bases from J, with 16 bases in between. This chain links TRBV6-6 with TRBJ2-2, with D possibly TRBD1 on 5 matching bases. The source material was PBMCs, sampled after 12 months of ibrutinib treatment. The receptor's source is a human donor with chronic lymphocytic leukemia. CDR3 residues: CASRRRVGRNTGELFF. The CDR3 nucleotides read TGTGCCAGCAGACGCAGGGTAGGGCGCAACACCGGGGAGCTGTTTTTT.